One T cell receptor beta chain is described in this entry. The data were obtained in a study of CD8 T cells in Susac syndrome. V gave up 5 bases and J gave up 8 bases; unmatched junction bases: 14. This CDR3 is 16 amino acids long. Germline V gene sequence: CDR1 SGHVS, CDR2 FNYEAQ. RNA amounts of roughly 0.45 to 1 ug underwent reverse transcription with random hexamers. The TCR beta CDR3 was amplified by immunoSEQ multiplex PCR across 54 Vbeta, 13 Jbeta. TCRdb independently ran MiXCR on the immunoSEQ multiplex PCR reads; one entry per CDR3 protein. The top ten clones hold roughly 0.4% of a sample with approximately 46,000 distinct CDR3 sequences, over 90% of them seen once. CD8+ and CD4+ blood T cells underwent TCR beta sequencing. The controls, all healthy donors, were matched for age and sex. The CD8+ and CD4+ T cells were negatively isolated, with the TEMRA cells enriched by FACS.

The TCR originated in a human donor in good health. Source material: CD8+ T cells from PBMCs. This chain uses TRBV7-6 with TRBJ2-1, with 8 bases identical to TRBD2. CDR3 nucleotide sequence: TGTGCCAGCAGCCCTACGGGACTAGTGGGCCGGGATGAGCAGTTCTTC. This sequence encodes CASSPTGLVGRDEQFF.